The sample holds many counts of the clone carrying this T cell receptor (beta chain). TCRdb independently ran MiXCR on the 5' RACE reads; one entry per CDR3 protein. The sample comprises just over 200,000 distinct CDR3 sequences, over 9.5% of which are singletons, and roughly 3.5% rests with the top ten. The data originate from a study of T-cell memory formation after mild COVID-19. Study-level background: Most TCR clusters belonged to a single donor.

Per the germline V gene, CDR1 is SGHTA and CDR2 is FQGNSA. The CDR3 extends over 15 amino acids. V was cut by 3 bases and J by 1 base, with 12 bases left in between. The chain combines TRBV7-2 with TRBJ1-1; D uncertain. This TCR derives from a man aged 18 to 29 who had mild COVID-19 (a few samples of this study predate the infection). Cell type and time point are not known. Material: PBMCs or a T cell subset sorted from them (not recorded which). The CDR3 nucleotides read TGTGCCAGCAGCTTGGTCTCCCAGGAGAACACTGAAGCTTTCTTT. Translation gives CASSLVSQENTEAFF.